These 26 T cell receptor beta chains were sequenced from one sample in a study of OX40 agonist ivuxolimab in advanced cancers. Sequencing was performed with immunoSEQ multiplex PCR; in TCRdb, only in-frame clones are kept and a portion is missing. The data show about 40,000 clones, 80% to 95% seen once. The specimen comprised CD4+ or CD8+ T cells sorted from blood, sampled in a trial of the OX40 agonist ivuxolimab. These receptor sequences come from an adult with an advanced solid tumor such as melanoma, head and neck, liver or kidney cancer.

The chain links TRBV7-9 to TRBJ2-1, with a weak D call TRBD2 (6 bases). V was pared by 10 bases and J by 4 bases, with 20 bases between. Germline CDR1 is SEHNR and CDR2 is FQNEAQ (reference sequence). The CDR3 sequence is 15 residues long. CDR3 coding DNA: TGTGCCATCTTAACGGGGAGCGGGCTATACAATGAGCAGTTCTTC. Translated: CAILTGSGLYNEQFF.

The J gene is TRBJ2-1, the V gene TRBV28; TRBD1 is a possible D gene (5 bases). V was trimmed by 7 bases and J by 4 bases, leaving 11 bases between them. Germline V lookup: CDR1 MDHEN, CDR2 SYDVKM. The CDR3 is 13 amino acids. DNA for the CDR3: TGTGCCAGCACCCAGGGTCTTTACAATGAGCAGTTCTTC. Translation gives CASTQGLYNEQFF.

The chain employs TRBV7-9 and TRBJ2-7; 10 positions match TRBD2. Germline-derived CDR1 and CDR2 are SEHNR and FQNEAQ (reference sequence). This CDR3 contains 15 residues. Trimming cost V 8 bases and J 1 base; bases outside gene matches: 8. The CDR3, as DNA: TGTGCCAGCGGAGGGACTAGCGACTTTTCCTACGAGCAGTACTTC. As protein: CASGGTSDFSYEQYF.

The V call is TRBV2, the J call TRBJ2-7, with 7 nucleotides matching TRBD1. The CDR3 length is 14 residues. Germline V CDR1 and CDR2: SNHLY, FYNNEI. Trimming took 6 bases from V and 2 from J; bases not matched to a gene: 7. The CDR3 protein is CASRPPGQPYEQYF. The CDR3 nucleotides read TGTGCCAGCAGGCCTCCGGGACAGCCCTACGAGCAGTACTTC.

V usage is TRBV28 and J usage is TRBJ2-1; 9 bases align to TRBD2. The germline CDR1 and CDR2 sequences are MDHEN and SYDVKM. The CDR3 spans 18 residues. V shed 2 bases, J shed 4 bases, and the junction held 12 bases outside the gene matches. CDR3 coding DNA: TGTGCCAGCAGTTTAAGCCTAGCGGGGAGGAGGGGTTACAATGAGCAGTTCTTC. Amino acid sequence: CASSLSLAGRRGYNEQFF.

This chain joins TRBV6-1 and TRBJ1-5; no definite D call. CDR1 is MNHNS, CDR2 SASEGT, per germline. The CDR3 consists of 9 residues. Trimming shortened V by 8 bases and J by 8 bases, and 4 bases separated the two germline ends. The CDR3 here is CASGEPQHF. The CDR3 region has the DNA TGTGCCAGCGGAGAGCCCCAGCATTTT.

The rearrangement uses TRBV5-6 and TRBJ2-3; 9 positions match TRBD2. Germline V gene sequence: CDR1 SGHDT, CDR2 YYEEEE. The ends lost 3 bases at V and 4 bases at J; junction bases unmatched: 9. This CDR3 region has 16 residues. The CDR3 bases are TGTGCCAGCAGCTCGTCTAGCGGGGAGGGCGCAGATACGCAGTATTTT. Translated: CASSSSSGEGADTQYF.

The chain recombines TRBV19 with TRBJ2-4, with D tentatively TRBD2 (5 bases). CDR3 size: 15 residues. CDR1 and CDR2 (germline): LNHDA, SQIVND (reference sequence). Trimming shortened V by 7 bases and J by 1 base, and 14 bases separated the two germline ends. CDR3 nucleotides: TGTGCCAGTAAAACTAGTTCTGCGGCCAAAAACATTCAGTACTTC. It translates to CASKTSSAAKNIQYF.

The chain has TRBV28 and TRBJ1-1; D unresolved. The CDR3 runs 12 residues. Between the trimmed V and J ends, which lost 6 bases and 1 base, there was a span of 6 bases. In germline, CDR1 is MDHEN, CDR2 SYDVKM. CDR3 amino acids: CASRVGNTEAFF. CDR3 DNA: TGTGCCAGCAGAGTAGGGAACACTGAAGCTTTCTTT.

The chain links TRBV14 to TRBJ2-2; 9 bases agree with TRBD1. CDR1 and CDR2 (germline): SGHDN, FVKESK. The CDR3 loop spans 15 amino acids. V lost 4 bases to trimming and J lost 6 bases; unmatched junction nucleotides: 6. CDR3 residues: CASSPGTGRSGELFF. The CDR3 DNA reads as TGTGCCAGCAGCCCCGGGACAGGGCGGTCCGGGGAGCTGTTTTTT.

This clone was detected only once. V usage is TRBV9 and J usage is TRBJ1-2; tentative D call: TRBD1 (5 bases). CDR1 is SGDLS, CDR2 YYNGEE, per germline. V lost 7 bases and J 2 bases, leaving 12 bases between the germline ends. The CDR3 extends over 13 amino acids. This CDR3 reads CASARGTNYGYTF. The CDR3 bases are TGTGCCAGCGCCCGAGGGACCAACTATGGCTACACCTTC.

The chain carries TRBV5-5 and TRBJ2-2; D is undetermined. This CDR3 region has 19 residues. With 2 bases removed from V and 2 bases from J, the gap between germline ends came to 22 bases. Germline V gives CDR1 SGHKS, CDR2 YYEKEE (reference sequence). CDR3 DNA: TGTGCCAGCAGCTTCCCCGAAGAAGACGTTCTATACAACACCGGGGAGCTGTTTTTT. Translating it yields CASSFPEEDVLYNTGELFF. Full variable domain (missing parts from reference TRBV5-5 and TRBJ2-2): DAGVTQSPTHLIKTRGQQVTLRCSPISGHKSVSWYQQVLGQGPQFIFQYYEKEERGRGNFPDRFSARQFPNYSSELNVNALLLGDSALYLCASSFPEEDVLYNTGELFFGEGSRLTVL.

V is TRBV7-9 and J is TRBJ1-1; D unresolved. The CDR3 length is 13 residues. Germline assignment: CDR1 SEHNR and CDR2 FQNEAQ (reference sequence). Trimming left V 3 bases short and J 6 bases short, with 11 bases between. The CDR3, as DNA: TGTGCCAGCAGCTTCCCCGGGAGGGCTGAAGCTTTCTTT. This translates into CASSFPGRAEAFF.

CDR3 amino acids: CASSQEASGRAFEQYF. CDR3 DNA sequence: TGTGCCAGCAGCCAAGAAGCCAGCGGGAGGGCCTTCGAGCAGTACTTC. The chain joins TRBV4-2 to TRBJ2-7, with 10 bases that match TRBD2. The CDR3 contains 16 residues. The trim removed 0 bases at V and 6 bases at J, leaving 8 bases unmatched. Germline CDR1 reads LGHNA; CDR2 reads YNFKEQ.

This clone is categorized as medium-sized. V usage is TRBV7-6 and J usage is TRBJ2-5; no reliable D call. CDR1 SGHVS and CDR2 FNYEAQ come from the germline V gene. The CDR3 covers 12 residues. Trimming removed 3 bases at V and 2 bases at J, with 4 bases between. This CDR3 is CASSFYQETQYF. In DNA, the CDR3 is TGTGCCAGCAGCTTCTATCAAGAGACCCAGTACTTC.

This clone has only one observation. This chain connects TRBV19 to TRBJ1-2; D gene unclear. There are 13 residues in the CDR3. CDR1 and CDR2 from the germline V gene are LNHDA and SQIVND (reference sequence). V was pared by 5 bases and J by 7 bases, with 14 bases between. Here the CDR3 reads CASSPWTTFGYTF. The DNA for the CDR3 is TGTGCCAGTAGTCCCTGGACGACCTTTGGCTACACCTTC.

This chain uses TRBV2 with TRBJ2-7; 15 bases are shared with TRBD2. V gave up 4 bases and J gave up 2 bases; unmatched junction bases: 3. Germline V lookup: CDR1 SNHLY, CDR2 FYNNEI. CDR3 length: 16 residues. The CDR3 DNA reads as TGTGCCAGCAGTGGGGGACTAGCGGGAGGACCCTACGAGCAGTACGTC. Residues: CASSGGLAGGPYEQYV.

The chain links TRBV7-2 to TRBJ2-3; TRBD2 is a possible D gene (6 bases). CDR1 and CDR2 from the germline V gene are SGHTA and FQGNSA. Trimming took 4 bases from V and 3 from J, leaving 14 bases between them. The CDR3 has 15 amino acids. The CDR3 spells CASSSVEGRTDTQYF. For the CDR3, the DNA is TGTGCCAGCAGCTCTGTGGAGGGCAGGACAGATACGCAGTATTTT.

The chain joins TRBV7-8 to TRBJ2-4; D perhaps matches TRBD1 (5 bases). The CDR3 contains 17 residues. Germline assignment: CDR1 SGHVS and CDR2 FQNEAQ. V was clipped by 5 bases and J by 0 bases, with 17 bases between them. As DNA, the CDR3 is TGTGCCAGCAGCCCCACCCTGGCAGGGCTAGCCAAAAACATTCAGTACTTC. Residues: CASSPTLAGLAKNIQYF.

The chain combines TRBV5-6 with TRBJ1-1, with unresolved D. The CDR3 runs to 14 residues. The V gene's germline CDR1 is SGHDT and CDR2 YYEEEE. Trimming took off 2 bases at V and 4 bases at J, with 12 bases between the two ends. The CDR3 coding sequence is TGTGCCAGCAGCTTACCCGTAAGCGGCACTGAAGCTTTCTTT. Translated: CASSLPVSGTEAFF.

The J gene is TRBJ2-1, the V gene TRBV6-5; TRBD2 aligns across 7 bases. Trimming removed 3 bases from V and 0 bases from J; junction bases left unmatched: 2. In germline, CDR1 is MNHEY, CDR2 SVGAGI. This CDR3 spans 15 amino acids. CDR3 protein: CASSYGRASYNEQFF. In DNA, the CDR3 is TGTGCCAGCAGTTATGGGAGGGCCTCCTACAATGAGCAGTTCTTC.

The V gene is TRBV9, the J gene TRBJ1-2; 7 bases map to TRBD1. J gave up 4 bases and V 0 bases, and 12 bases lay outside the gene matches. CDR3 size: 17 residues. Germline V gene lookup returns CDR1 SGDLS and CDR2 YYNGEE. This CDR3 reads CASSVALGDRASYGYTF. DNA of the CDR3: TGTGCCAGCAGCGTAGCTTTAGGCGACAGGGCGAGCTATGGCTACACCTTC. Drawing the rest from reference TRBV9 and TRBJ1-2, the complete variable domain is DSGVTQTPKHLITATGQRVTLRCSPRSGDLSVYWYQQSLDQGLQFLIQYYNGEERAKGNILERFSAQQFPDLHSELNLSSLELGDSALYFCASSVALGDRASYGYTFGSGTRLTVV.

CDR3 region: CASSQGLAISYEQYF. DNA of the CDR3: TGCGCCAGCAGCCAAGGACTAGCTATTTCCTACGAGCAGTACTTC. The gene calls are TRBV4-1 and TRBJ2-7; 7 nucleotides align to TRBD2. Germline lookup yields CDR1 MGHRA and CDR2 YSYEKL. The CDR3 runs 15 residues. Trimming cost V 1 base and J 1 base; bases outside gene matches: 4.

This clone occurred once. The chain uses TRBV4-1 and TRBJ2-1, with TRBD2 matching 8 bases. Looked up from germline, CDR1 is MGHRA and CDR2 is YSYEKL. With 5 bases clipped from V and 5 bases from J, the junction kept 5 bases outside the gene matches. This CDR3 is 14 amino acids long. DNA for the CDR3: TGCGCCAGCAGCAAACTAGCGGCCAACAATGAGCAGTTCTTC. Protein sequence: CASSKLAANNEQFF.

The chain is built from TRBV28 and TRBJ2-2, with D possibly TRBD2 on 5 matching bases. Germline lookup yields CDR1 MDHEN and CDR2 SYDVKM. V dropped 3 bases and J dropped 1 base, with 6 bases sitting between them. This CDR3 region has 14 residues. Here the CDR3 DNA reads TGTGCCAGCAGTTTCGGGGTGAACACCGGGGAGCTGTTTTTT. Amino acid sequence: CASSFGVNTGELFF.

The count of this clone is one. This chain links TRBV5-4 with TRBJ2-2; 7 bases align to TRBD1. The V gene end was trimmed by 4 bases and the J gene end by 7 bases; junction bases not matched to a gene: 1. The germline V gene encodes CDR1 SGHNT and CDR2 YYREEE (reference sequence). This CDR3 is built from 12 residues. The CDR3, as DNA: TGTGCCAGCAGCGGGGACAGCGGGGAGCTGTTTTTT. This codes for CASSGDSGELFF.